This T cell receptor beta chain is drawn from a study of response to subunit inactivated influenza vaccine. Study findings and constraints: It was suggested by the authors that few new T cells are recruited by each seasonal influenza vaccination.

Trimming took 4 bases from V and 3 from J, leaving 10 bases between them. The V gene's germline CDR1 is SGHRS and CDR2 YFSETQ. The CDR3 sequence is 14 residues long. This clonotype has at least ten counts. Its antigen is not known. A single record per CDR3 protein comes from TCRdb applying MiXCR to the RT-PCR reads. The sample lists around 300,000 distinct CDR3 sequences, 20% to 25% seen once, with around 10% in the top ten. The sample was PBMCs from blood, taken approximately 20 months after vaccination. The chain combines TRBV5-1 with TRBJ1-4; D ambiguous. The sequence was collected from a man between 50 and 69 years old who received an inactivated influenza vaccine. CDR3 DNA: TGCGCCAGCAGCCGAAGGAGTTCTAATGAAAAACTGTTTTTT. This sequence encodes CASSRRSSNEKLFF.